This TCR beta chain emerged from a study of CD8 T cells in ankylosing spondylitis. Quantitative molecular-barcoded 5'-RACE generated the TCR beta libraries. One entry per CDR3 protein results from TCRdb running MiXCR on the 5' RACE reads. There are roughly 150,000 distinct CDR3 sequences in the sample; roughly a third occur only once, and 4.5% to 6% lies in the top ten. General observations from the study: A motif in TCR beta, a set of fewer than ten highly homologous variants, appeared characteristic of ankylosing spondylitis blood.

This CDR3 has 14 amino acids. V gave up 4 bases and J gave up 0 bases, with 7 bases separating them. Germline V gene sequence: CDR1 SQVTM, CDR2 ANQGSEA. Note on this clonotype: The antigen remains undetermined.

This sequence was found in a male donor with ankylosing spondylitis. The rearrangement links TRBV29-1 to TRBJ1-6; D gene unclear. The specimen sequenced was synovial fluid, either unsorted or a sorted T cell fraction (not recorded which). CDR3 protein: CSVAESSYNSPLHF. DNA of the CDR3: TGCAGCGTTGCAGAGAGCTCCTATAATTCACCCCTCCACTTT.